This entry lists 3 T cell receptor beta chains sequenced from one sample in a study of cytomegalovirus exposure and HLA in healthy donors. PCR was performed using 60 Vbeta and 13 Jbeta primers. TCRdb's copy holds only in-frame clones and misses some; the assay was immunoSEQ multiplex PCR. The sample consists of 150,000 to 200,000 clones, roughly 85% of them appearing once. The sequenced sample was PBMCs. Receptor source: a man between 18 and 29 years old in good health and CMV-seropositive.

V and J are TRBV28 and TRBJ2-1, with 9 bases identical to TRBD1. V was clipped by 6 bases and J by 7 bases; unmatched bases: 16. Germline-derived CDR1 and CDR2 are MDHEN and SYDVKM. The length of the CDR3 is 17 residues. CDR3 in DNA: TGTGCCAGCAGAAGTAGGACAGGGGCCGGGCACACGAATGAGCAGTTCTTC. Translated, it gives CASRSRTGAGHTNEQFF. The variable domain in full, completed from reference TRBV28 and TRBJ2-1, reads DVKVTQSSRYLVKRTGEKVFLECVQDMDHENMFWYRQDPGLGLRLIYFSYDVKMKEKGDIPEGYSVSREKKERFSLILESASTNQTSMYLCASRSRTGAGHTNEQFFGPGTRLTVL.

This chain joins TRBV10-2 and TRBJ2-1; TRBD2 might be the D (5 bases). Trimming removed 7 bases from V and 7 bases from J, with 8 bases in between. Germline V CDR1 and CDR2: WSHSY, SAAADI. This CDR3 spans 11 amino acids. The CDR3 sequence: CASTRGNEQFF. CDR3 DNA: TGCGCCAGCACCAGAGGGAATGAGCAGTTCTTC.

The chain recombines TRBV7-9 with TRBJ2-5, with 9 bases that match TRBD2. The CDR3 loop spans 19 amino acids. The junction had 16 bases not matched to a gene; V was cut back by 2 bases and J by 3 bases. Germline CDR1 reads SEHNR; CDR2 reads FQNEAQ (reference sequence). The CDR3: CASSLKEWAGGPRKETQYF. The CDR3 bases are TGTGCCAGCAGCTTAAAGGAGTGGGCGGGGGGGCCTAGGAAAGAGACCCAGTACTTC.